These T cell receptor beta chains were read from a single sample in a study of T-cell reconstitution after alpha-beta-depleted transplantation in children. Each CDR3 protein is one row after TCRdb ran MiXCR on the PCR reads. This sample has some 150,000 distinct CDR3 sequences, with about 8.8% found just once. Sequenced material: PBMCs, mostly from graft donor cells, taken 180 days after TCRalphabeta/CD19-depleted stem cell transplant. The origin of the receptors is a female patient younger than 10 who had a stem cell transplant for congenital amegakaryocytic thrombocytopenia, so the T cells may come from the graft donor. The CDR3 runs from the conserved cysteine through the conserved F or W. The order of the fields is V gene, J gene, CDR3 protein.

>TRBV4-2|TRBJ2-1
CASSQAWGSVGNEQFF
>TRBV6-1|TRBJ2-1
CASSPVPREWRSDEQFF
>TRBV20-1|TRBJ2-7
CSARRRLGVIRYEQYF
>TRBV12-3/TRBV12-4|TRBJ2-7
CASSLGPTTVQYF
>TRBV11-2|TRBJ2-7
CASSLVGPSGQYF
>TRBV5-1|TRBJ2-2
CASSRRQGAGELFF
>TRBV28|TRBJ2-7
CASSLPGHPYEQYF
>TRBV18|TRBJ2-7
CASSDSGAWEQYF
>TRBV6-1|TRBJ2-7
CTSRSGLASYEQYF
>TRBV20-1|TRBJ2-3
CSARPFGLKLAGVTDTQYF
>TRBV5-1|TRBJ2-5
CASSRQANEETQYF
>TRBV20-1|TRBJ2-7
CSARTGLAGFYEQYF
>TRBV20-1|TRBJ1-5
CSARDRGWEQPQHF
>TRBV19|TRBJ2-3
CASSGTRMGATDTQYF
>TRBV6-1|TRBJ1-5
CASRSGGREPQHF
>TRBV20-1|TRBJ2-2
CSALGQNTGELFF
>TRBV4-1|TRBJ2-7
CASSQEVGTPLYEQYF
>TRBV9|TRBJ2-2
CASSVDGDTGELFF
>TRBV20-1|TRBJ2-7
CSATGTGGTYEQYF
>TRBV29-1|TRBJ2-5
CSVRTSGETQYF
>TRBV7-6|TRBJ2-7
CASSPQGSGSSYEQYF
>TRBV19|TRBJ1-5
CASSMGTGNQPQHF
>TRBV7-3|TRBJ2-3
CASSLGIGGWTDTQYF
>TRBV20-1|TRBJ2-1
CTASPGLAFNEQFF
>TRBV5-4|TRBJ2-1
CASSMTTDYNEQFF
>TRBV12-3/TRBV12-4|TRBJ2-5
CASSLGHKETQYF
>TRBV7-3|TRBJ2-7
CASSWGLAGVYEQYF
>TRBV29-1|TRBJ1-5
CSVVVQGSHQPQHF
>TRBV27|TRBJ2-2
CASSRTVGNNAGELFF
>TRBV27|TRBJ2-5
CASRSWWGGEETQYF
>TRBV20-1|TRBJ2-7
CSARDGLPVSSYEQYF
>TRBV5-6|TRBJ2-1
CASSLVGYEQFF
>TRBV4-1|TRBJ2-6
CASSPPAGAGANVLTF
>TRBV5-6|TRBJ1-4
CASSLAGIPEKLFF
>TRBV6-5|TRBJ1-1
CASSRSGDTEAFF
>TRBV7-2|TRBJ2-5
CASSDVGRGNQETQYF
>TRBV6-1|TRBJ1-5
CASSEQANQPQHF
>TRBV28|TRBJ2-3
CASSPPKPTQYF
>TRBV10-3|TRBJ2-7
CAIREPPGQGYEQYF
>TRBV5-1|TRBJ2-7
CASSLSGQGYEQYF
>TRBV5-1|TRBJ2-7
CASSPATFSYEQYF
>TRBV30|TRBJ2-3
CAWKGRVSTDTQYF
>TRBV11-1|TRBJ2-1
CASRRFPGLAGGPLLYNEQFF
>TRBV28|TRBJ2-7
CASTDLGTYEQYF
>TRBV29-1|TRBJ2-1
CSVEGLAGGAEYNEQFF
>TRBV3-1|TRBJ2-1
CASSQVWPGTDEQFF
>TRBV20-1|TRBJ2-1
CSAREKTSWVYNEQFF